This TCR beta chain was sequenced in a study of cytomegalovirus exposure and HLA in healthy donors. Primers included in the PCR were 60 Vbeta and 13 Jbeta primers. Sequenced by immunoSEQ multiplex PCR; TCRdb stores in-frame clones only, minus some. The sample records 200,000 to 250,000 clones, 76% being singletons. The CDR3 spans 16 residues. Germline values: CDR1 SSHAT, CDR2 FNYEAQ (reference sequence). As to this clone: Compared with germline, one end of the junction differs, possibly owing to a read error.

V gene TRBV7-7 combines with J gene TRBJ2-7, with 8 bases identical to TRBD2. The sequenced sample was PBMCs. This TCR was sampled from a man aged 18 to 30 in good health and CMV-seronegative. The CDR3 coding sequence is TGTGCTAGCAGCCCTCATGGATTAGCGGGGTACTACGAGCAGTACTTC. Encoded protein: CASSPHGLAGYYEQYF. Together with reference TRBV7-7 and TRBJ2-7, the CDR3 gives the full variable domain: GAGVSQSPRYKVTKRGQDVTLRCDPISSHATLYWYQQALGQGPEFLTYFNYEAQPDKSGLPSDRFSAERPEGSISTLTIQRTEQRDSAMYRCASSPHGLAGYYEQYFGPGTRLTVT.